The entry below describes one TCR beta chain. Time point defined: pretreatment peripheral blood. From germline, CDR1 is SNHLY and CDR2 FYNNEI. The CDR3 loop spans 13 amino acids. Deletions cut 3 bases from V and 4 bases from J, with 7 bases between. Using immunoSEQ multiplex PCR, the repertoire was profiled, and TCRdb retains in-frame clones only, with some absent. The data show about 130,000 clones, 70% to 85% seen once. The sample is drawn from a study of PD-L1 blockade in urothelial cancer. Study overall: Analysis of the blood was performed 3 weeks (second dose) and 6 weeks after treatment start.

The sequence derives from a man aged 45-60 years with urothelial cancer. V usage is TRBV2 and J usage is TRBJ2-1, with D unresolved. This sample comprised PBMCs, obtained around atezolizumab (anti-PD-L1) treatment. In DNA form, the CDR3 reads TGTGCCAGCAGTGAGTTACTGTACAATGAGCAGTTCTTC. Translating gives CASSELLYNEQFF. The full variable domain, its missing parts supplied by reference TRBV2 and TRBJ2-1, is EPEVTQTPSHQVTQMGQEVILRCVPISNHLYFYWYRQILGQKVEFLVSFYNNEISEKSEIFDDQFSVERPDGSNFTLKIRSTKLEDSAMYFCASSELLYNEQFFGPGTRLTVL.